This entry features one T cell receptor (beta chain) sequence. The sample originates from a study of T cell changes during pregnancy in multiple sclerosis. This table comes from immunoSEQ multiplex PCR, and its TCRdb copy is limited to in-frame clones, with some not included. The profile shows under 110,000 clones, 85% to 95% of them singletons. The trim removed 6 bases at V and 0 bases at J, leaving 4 bases unmatched. The CDR3 is 14 amino acids. Germline V gene data show CDR1 as LNHDA and CDR2 as SQIVND (reference sequence). The chain carries TRBV19 and TRBJ2-7; 8 bases align to TRBD1. Here the sequenced sample was peripheral blood, taken after pregnancy. This clonotype originated in a female donor with multiple sclerosis, enrolled in a pregnancy study. CDR3 in amino acids: CASSRQGPSYEQYF. CDR3 nucleotides: TGTGCCAGTAGCCGACAGGGGCCCTCCTACGAGCAGTACTTC. Variable domain in full (rest from reference TRBV19 and TRBJ2-7): DGGITQSPKYLFRKEGQNVTLSCEQNLNHDAMYWYRQDPGQGLRLIYYSQIVNDFQKGDIAEGYSVSREKKESFPLTVTSAQKNPTAFYLCASSRQGPSYEQYFGPGTRLTVT.